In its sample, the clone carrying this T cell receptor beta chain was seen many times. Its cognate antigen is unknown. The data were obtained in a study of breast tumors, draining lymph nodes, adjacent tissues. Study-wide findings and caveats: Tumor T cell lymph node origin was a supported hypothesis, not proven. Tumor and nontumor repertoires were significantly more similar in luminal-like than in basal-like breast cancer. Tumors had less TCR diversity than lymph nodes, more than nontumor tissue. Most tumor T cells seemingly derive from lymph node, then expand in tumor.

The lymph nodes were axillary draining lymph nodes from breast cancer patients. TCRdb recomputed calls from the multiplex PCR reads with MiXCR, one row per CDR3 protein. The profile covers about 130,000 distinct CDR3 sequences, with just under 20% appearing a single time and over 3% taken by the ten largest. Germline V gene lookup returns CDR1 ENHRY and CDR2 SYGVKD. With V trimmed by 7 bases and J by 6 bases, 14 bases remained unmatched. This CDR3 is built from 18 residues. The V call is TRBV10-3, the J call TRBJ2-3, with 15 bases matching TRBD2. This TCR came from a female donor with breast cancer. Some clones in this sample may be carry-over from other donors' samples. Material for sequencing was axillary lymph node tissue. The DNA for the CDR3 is TGTGCCATCACCAGGACTAGCGGGGGGGCTAGGTTCGAGGATACGCAGTATTTT. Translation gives CAITRTSGGARFEDTQYF.